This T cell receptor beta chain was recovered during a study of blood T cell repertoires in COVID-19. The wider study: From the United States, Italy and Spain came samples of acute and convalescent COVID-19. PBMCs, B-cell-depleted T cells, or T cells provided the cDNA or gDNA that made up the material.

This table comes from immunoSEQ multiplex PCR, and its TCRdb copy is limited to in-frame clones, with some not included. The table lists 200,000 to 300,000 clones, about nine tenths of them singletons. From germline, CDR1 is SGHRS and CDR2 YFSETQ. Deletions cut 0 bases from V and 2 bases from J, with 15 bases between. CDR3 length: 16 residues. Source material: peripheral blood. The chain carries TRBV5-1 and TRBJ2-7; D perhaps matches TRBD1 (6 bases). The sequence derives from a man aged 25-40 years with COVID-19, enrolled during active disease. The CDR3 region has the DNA TGCGCCAGCAGCTTGGCCGAGGGGGTCCCGCCCTACGAGCAGTACTTC. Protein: CASSLAEGVPPYEQYF.